A selection of T cell receptor beta chains follows, all from one sample in a study of identical twins. TCRdb fed the 5' RACE reads into MiXCR, producing one record per CDR3 protein. The repertoire has about 790,000 distinct CDR3 sequences, 15% to 20% of them found once; the top ten carry about an eighth. The sample was also reused in another study, on T cells expressing NK-cell markers.

Sample: PBMCs. The receptors stem from a woman aged 18 to 35 in good health. Each CDR3 is given with its conserved first and last residue. D genes are given only for firm matches. Clone size is stated in some rows and not others, as once, few, many or a class when expanded.

j_call,clone_size,v_call,d_call,cdr3_nt,cdr3_aa
TRBJ2-5,NA,TRBV20-1,NA,TGCAGTGCTGCTTCCTTTGCGGGCTCCCAAGAGACCCAGTACTTC,CSAASFAGSQETQYF
TRBJ2-2,NA,TRBV6-5,TRBD2,TGTGCCAGCAGTTATCTAGCGGGGGGCCTGGGGACCGGGGAGCTGTTTTTT,CASSYLAGGLGTGELFF
TRBJ2-2,NA,TRBV10-3,NA,TGTGCCATCAGTCCCCCCAGCGGGCCTAACACCGGGGAGCTGTTTTTT,CAISPPSGPNTGELFF
TRBJ2-7,NA,TRBV10-3,NA,TGTGCCATCAGTGAGTCTACTTCCTACGAGCAGTACTTC,CAISESTSYEQYF
TRBJ2-7,NA,TRBV19,TRBD1,TGTGCCAGTAGTCCCAGGACAGGGCTCTCCTACGAGCAGTACTTC,CASSPRTGLSYEQYF
TRBJ1-1,NA,TRBV5-1,NA,TGCGCCAGCAGCTTGCCAGGACAAAACACTGAAGCTTTCTTT,CASSLPGQNTEAFF
TRBJ2-3,few,TRBV6-4,TRBD1,TGTGCCAGCAGTGCCCAGGACAGGGGACGGGATACGCAGTATTTT,CASSAQDRGRDTQYF
TRBJ2-3,many,TRBV5-5,TRBD1,TGTGCCAGCAGCTTGGCGGGACAGGGGACCTTCTATACGCAGTATTTT,CASSLAGQGTFYTQYF
TRBJ2-7,few,TRBV7-9,NA,TGTGCCAGCAACAGGGATCGGGAGCAGTACTTC,CASNRDREQYF
TRBJ2-5,NA,TRBV12-3/TRBV12-4,TRBD1,TGTGCCAGCAGTTTGCTTTTGGGCAGGGGGCGAGAGACCCAGTACTTC,CASSLLLGRGRETQYF
TRBJ1-2,many,TRBV7-9,TRBD1,TGTGCCAGCAGCTTACATGTGACAGGGGGCAGGTATGGCTACACCTTC,CASSLHVTGGRYGYTF
TRBJ2-1,NA,TRBV20-1,NA,TGCAGTGCGACACTATCGGGACTGGATTACAATGAGCAGTTCTTC,CSATLSGLDYNEQFF
TRBJ2-1,few,TRBV12-3/TRBV12-4,NA,TGTGCCACCCAGGAGGGCTCCTACAATGAGCAGTTCTTC,CATQEGSYNEQFF
TRBJ1-2,few,TRBV10-3,TRBD1,TGTGCCATACAGGGGAACTATGGCTACACCTTC,CAIQGNYGYTF
TRBJ2-1,NA,TRBV7-9,TRBD2,TGTGCCAGCAGCTCACCCCGGCGGGGGGGATACAATGAGCAGTTCTTC,CASSSPRRGGYNEQFF
TRBJ1-2,NA,TRBV5-6,TRBD1,TGTGCCAGCAGCACCGGACAGGGGTGGCTTGGCTACACCTTC,CASSTGQGWLGYTF
TRBJ2-1,few,TRBV12-3/TRBV12-4,TRBD1,TGTGCCAGCAGTCCGTGGACAGGGGACAATGAGCAGTTCTTC,CASSPWTGDNEQFF
TRBJ2-3,NA,TRBV12-3/TRBV12-4,NA,TGTGCCAGCAGCACGGGGGGCCCTGCGGATACGCAGTATTTT,CASSTGGPADTQYF
TRBJ1-1,NA,TRBV27,NA,TGTGCCAGCAGTTTATCGAGCGGGGCCACTGAAGCTTTCTTT,CASSLSSGATEAFF
TRBJ2-7,NA,TRBV6-1,NA,TGTGCCAGCAGTGAACAAATATGGGGAGGATACGAGCAGTACTTC,CASSEQIWGGYEQYF
TRBJ2-1,few,TRBV7-9,TRBD1,TGTGCCAGCAGCCTTCTCCGAAGACAGGGGGATCGGAATGAGCAGTTCTTC,CASSLLRRQGDRNEQFF
TRBJ2-2,NA,TRBV12-3/TRBV12-4,TRBD2,TGTGCCAGCAGTTTAGGGACTAGCGGGAGAAGGCTAGACACCGGGGAGCTGTTTTTT,CASSLGTSGRRLDTGELFF
TRBJ2-1,few,TRBV7-9,TRBD2,TGTGCCAGCAGCATGAGCGGGAGTCCCTACAATGAGCAGTTCTTC,CASSMSGSPYNEQFF
TRBJ2-7,NA,TRBV7-9,NA,TGTGCCAGCAGCTCCGTTTTGGGGGCCTACGAGCAGTACTTC,CASSSVLGAYEQYF
TRBJ1-2,few,TRBV7-2,NA,TGTGCCAGCAGCTTAGTCAGGGGCATATCTGACTATGGCTACACCTTC,CASSLVRGISDYGYTF
TRBJ2-2,NA,TRBV10-3,NA,TGTGCCATCCGCCCCGGGGGAGCGAACACCGGGGAGCTGTTTTTT,CAIRPGGANTGELFF
TRBJ2-3,few,TRBV21-1,NA,TGTGCCAGCAGCAACCCACCGGGACTAGCGGTCACAGATACGCAGTATTTT,CASSNPPGLAVTDTQYF
TRBJ1-1,NA,TRBV7-9,TRBD1,TGTGCCAGCAGCTTAGGACAGGGGGTGGCGACTGAAGCTTTCTTT,CASSLGQGVATEAFF
TRBJ1-1,few,TRBV6-1,NA,TGTGCCAGCAGGCGGGAGGGTGAAGCTTTCTTT,CASRREGEAFF
TRBJ1-4,NA,TRBV20-1,TRBD1,TGCAGTGCTAGAGATGGGACAGGGTGGACAAAACTGTTTTTT,CSARDGTGWTKLFF
TRBJ1-5,few,TRBV3-1,NA,TGTGCCAGCAGCCAGGGTTCGCCCTCAAATCAGCCCCAGCATTTT,CASSQGSPSNQPQHF
TRBJ2-5,NA,TRBV12-3/TRBV12-4,TRBD1,TGTGCCAGCAGTCCTGGACAGGGTGTGACCCAGTACTTC,CASSPGQGVTQYF
TRBJ2-3,few,TRBV27,NA,TGTGCCAGCAGTTTATTGTTGGGGGCTCGGGATACGCAGTATTTT,CASSLLLGARDTQYF
TRBJ1-5,few,TRBV12-3/TRBV12-4,NA,TGTGCCAGCAGTACCCACCATCAGCCCCAGCATTTT,CASSTHHQPQHF
TRBJ2-1,NA,TRBV3-1,NA,TGTGCCAGCAGCCAACCCCCCATCCATGAGCAGTTCTTC,CASSQPPIHEQFF
TRBJ2-1,NA,TRBV20-1,TRBD2,TGCAGTGCTAGAGTGGGGACACTTTCTAGCGGGAGGGTCAATGAGCAGTTCTTC,CSARVGTLSSGRVNEQFF
TRBJ2-1,NA,TRBV12-3/TRBV12-4,NA,TGTGCCAGCAGACCTGGGGGCCATGCCTACAATGAGCAGTTCTTC,CASRPGGHAYNEQFF
TRBJ1-5,NA,TRBV6-1,NA,TGTGCCAGCGCAGGGGCAATGATTCAGCCCCAGCATTTT,CASAGAMIQPQHF
TRBJ2-5,few,TRBV20-1,NA,TGCAGTGCTCCACCTCGCGGGGTCCAAGAGACCCAGTACTTC,CSAPPRGVQETQYF
TRBJ2-1,once,TRBV14,NA,TGTGCCAGCAGCCAAACCCGGTTCAGAAGGGGTGAGCAGTTCTTC,CASSQTRFRRGEQFF
TRBJ2-1,NA,TRBV7-2,NA,TGTGCCAGCAGCTTAGTGATAGCGGAATACAATGAGCAGTTCTTC,CASSLVIAEYNEQFF
TRBJ2-5,NA,TRBV5-1,NA,TGCGCCAGCAGCTTGGTGTTCTCGGAGACCCAGTACTTC,CASSLVFSETQYF
TRBJ1-1,NA,TRBV5-1,NA,TGCGCCAGCATGGAGGGAATTAACACTGAAGCTTTCTTT,CASMEGINTEAFF
TRBJ2-1,once,TRBV12-5,NA,TGTGCTAGTGGCTCAGGGGAAAAGTACAATGAGCAGTTCTTC,CASGSGEKYNEQFF
TRBJ2-1,many,TRBV7-3,TRBD2,TGTGCCAGCAGCTTAACCCCGGGAGGGAATGAGCAGTTCTTC,CASSLTPGGNEQFF
TRBJ2-7,NA,TRBV21-1,NA,TGTGCCGAGCAGGGACAGGGAAGCTTCTACGAGCAGTACTTC,CAEQGQGSFYEQYF
TRBJ2-7,NA,TRBV9,TRBD1,TGTGCCAGCAGCCGACTCGGGACAGACTACGAGCAGTACTTC,CASSRLGTDYEQYF
TRBJ2-7,NA,TRBV20-1,NA,TGCAGTGCTAGAGATCTCTTTGGTGGGGGACACTACGAGCAGTACTTC,CSARDLFGGGHYEQYF
TRBJ1-2,NA,TRBV6-1,NA,TGTGCCAGCAGCCCAAGACTAGACAGGTCTCAAATCTATGGCTACACCTTC,CASSPRLDRSQIYGYTF
TRBJ2-7,NA,TRBV12-3/TRBV12-4,TRBD1,TGTGCCAGCACCCTAGGACAGGGGGCTTCCTACGAGCAGTACTTC,CASTLGQGASYEQYF
TRBJ2-1,NA,TRBV9,NA,TGTGCCAGCAGCGAGTGGAACGGCCCGCCGAGCTCCTACAATGAGCAGTTCTTC,CASSEWNGPPSSYNEQFF
TRBJ2-1,many,TRBV4-3,NA,TGCGCCAGCAGCCAAGAAGGTAGCGGCTCCTACAATGAGCAGTTCTTC,CASSQEGSGSYNEQFF
TRBJ2-3,few,TRBV9,NA,TGTGCCAGCAGCGTAGCTGGAGCCGGTGGAGATACGCAGTATTTT,CASSVAGAGGDTQYF
TRBJ1-1,few,TRBV11-2,NA,TGTGCCAGCAGCTTAGGTTTCGGGACCGTAAACACTGAAGCTTTCTTT,CASSLGFGTVNTEAFF
TRBJ2-7,NA,TRBV7-9,NA,TGTGCCAGCAGCACACTAGGTATGCAGGAGCAGTACTTC,CASSTLGMQEQYF
TRBJ2-2,NA,TRBV7-2,NA,TGTGCCAGCAGCTTAGCTCCCTTAGGGGAGCTGTTTTTT,CASSLAPLGELFF
TRBJ2-7,few,TRBV6-1,TRBD1,TGTGCCAGCCGACAGGGGCGCCTTTCTGGGTCCTACGAGCAGTACTTC,CASRQGRLSGSYEQYF